This T cell receptor (beta chain) was found in a study of T cell responses to AZD1222 COVID-19 vaccine. Broader study findings: The study found vaccine-associated CD4 TCRs spanning spike, dominant at 160-218 and 743-854. Among AZD1222 vaccinees, only six or seven were seropositive at baseline. Compared with day 0, the breadth and depth of the Spike-specific TCR repertoire rose significantly after two doses of AZD1222.

With regard to this clone: Its specificity is unknown.

The table came from immunoSEQ multiplex PCR; TCRdb's copy has only in-frame clones and leaves some out. The data show approximately 88,000 clones, approximately 90% seen once. Trimming removed 5 bases at V and 1 base at J, with 14 bases between. The CDR3 runs 14 residues. CDR1 is GTSNPN and CDR2 is SVGIG in the germline V gene (reference sequence). Source: peripheral blood, taken 28 days after the second AZD1222 dose. The chain joins TRBV30 to TRBJ1-1; D not certain. The TCR sequence derives from an adult who received the AZD1222 COVID-19 vaccine. Here the CDR3 reads CAWQEPWPNTEAFF. For the CDR3, the DNA is TGTGCCTGGCAAGAACCCTGGCCGAACACTGAAGCTTTCTTT.